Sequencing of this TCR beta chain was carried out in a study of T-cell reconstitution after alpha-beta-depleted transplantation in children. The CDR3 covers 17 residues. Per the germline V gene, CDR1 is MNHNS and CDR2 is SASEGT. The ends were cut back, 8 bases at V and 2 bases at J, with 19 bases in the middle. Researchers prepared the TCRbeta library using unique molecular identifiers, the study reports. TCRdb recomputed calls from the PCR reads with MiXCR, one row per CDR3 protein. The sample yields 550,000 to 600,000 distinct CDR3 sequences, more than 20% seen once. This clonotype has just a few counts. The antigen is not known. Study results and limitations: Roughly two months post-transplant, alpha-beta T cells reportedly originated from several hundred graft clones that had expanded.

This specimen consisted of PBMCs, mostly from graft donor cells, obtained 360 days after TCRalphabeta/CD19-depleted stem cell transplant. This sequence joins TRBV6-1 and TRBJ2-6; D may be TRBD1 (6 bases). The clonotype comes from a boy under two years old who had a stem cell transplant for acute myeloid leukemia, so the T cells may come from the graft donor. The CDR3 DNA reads TGTGCCAGCGCGTACAGGGTGCCAATGACTGGGGCCAACGTCCTGACTTTC. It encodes CASAYRVPMTGANVLTF.